The T cell receptor beta chain under discussion was sequenced for a study of OX40 agonist ivuxolimab in advanced cancers. Background on the study: Patients achieving partial responses numbered three: one hepatocellular carcinoma case and two cutaneous melanoma cases.

Sequencing used immunoSEQ multiplex PCR; TCRdb keeps in-frame clones, though not all of them. The data hold about 94,000 clones, with around nine tenths observed a single time. A word on this clone: Its target is not known.

Findings and limits, study-wide: Blood T cells, both CD4+ and CD8+, expanded clonally by week 6 at 0.1 to 3.0 mg/kg. The average count of expanded clones was higher among CD8+ T cells than among CD4+.

Looked up from germline, CDR1 is SGHVS and CDR2 is FNYEAQ. J gave up 7 bases and V 2 bases, and 7 bases lay outside the gene matches. The CDR3 covers 16 residues. This material consisted of CD4+ or CD8+ T cells sorted from blood, taken in a trial of the OX40 agonist ivuxolimab. This receptor was identified in an adult with an advanced solid tumor such as melanoma, head and neck, liver or kidney cancer. The chain carries TRBV7-6 and TRBJ2-7; 14 nucleotides match TRBD2. The CDR3: CASSLRRGLAGEEQYF. CDR3 DNA: TGTGCCAGCAGCTTAAGGAGGGGACTAGCGGGGGAGGAGCAGTACTTC.